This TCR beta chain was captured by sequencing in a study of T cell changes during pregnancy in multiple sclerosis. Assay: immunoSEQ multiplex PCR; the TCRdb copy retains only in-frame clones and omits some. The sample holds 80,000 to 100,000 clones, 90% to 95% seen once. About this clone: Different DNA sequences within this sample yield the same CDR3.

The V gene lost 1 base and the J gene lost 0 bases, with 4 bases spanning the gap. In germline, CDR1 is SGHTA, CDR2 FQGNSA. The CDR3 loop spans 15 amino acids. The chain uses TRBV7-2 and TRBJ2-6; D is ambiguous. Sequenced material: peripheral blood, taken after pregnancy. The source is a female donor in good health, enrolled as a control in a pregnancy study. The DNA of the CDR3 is TGTGCCAGCAGCTTAGGGCTCTCTGGGGCCAACGTCCTGACTTTC. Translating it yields CASSLGLSGANVLTF.